The clone carrying this T cell receptor beta chain came up many times. Its specificity is not known. Naive CD8 T cells were sorted, and the gate applied was CD8+CD4-CCR7+CD45RA+. This CDR3 is built from 13 residues. V lost 0 bases and J 6 bases, leaving 9 bases between the germline ends. The V gene's germline CDR1 is SGHAT and CDR2 FQNNGV. This specimen comes from a study of molecular identifiers for immune sequencing clone quantification. Study observations and caveats: Clones above 20 RNA copies contained over 97% of effector molecules and under 1% of naive molecules.

Previously reported methods and listed TCR primers produced the bulk TCR libraries. TCRdb used MiXCR to reprocess the PCR reads, holding one entry per CDR3 protein. This table holds about 640,000 distinct CDR3 sequences, approximately 20% found once. This receptor was identified in a human donor in good health. Some libraries in this study had Jurkat cell RNA spiked in. Material: naive CD8+ T cells from blood, with Jurkat cell RNA spiked in. The subset denotes: FACS-sorted CD8+CD4-CCR7+CD45RA+ naive T cells. This sequence joins TRBV11-2 and TRBJ2-7, with no clear D. CDR3 loop: CASSLERASEQYF. CDR3 nucleotides: TGTGCCAGCAGCTTAGAAAGAGCTAGCGAGCAGTACTTC.